This entry lists 26 T cell receptor beta chains sequenced from one sample in a study of cytomegalovirus exposure and HLA in healthy donors. In the PCR, 60 Vbeta and 13 Jbeta primers were used. Assay used: immunoSEQ multiplex PCR; TCRdb lists only in-frame clones, some missing. The table includes around 200,000 clones, about 75% detected once. The sample consisted of PBMCs. All receptors derive from a man aged 18-30 years in good health and CMV-seronegative.

In its sample, this clone was seen once. CDR3 sequence (DNA): TGTGCCAGCAGCGCGGGACAGGGTGGGGAAAAACTGTTTTTT. It codes for CASSAGQGGEKLFF. The genes are TRBV9 and TRBJ1-4; 9 bases are a match to TRBD1. The length of the CDR3 is 14 residues. CDR1 and CDR2 from the germline V gene are SGDLS and YYNGEE. The V segment lost 3 bases and the J segment 8 bases; nucleotides outside the gene matches: 5.

J is TRBJ1-1 and V is TRBV5-5; 8 bases align to TRBD1. V dropped 4 bases and J dropped 6; count of bases not matched to a gene: 8. CDR1 SGHKS and CDR2 YYEKEE come from the germline V gene (reference sequence). The CDR3 covers 14 residues. The CDR3 here is CASSHGQGEAEAFF. CDR3 coding DNA: TGTGCCAGCAGCCACGGACAGGGTGAGGCTGAAGCTTTCTTT.

This chain connects TRBV4-1 to TRBJ2-7, with 8 bases fitting TRBD1. There are 15 residues in the CDR3. V was clipped by 1 base and J by 0 bases; unmatched bases: 2. Germline CDR1 and CDR2: MGHRA and YSYEKL. The CDR3 region has the DNA TGCGCCAGCAGCCAAGCAGGGACAGGCTCCTACGAGCAGTACTTC. Its protein product is CASSQAGTGSYEQYF.

This chain joins TRBV6-5 and TRBJ1-4; 11 bases are shared with TRBD1. CDR1 is MNHEY and CDR2 is SVGAGI in the germline V gene. V trimming: 7 bases; J trimming: 10 bases; junction bases outside the gene matches: 8. The CDR3 totals 14 residues. This chain's CDR3 is CASTEGTGGGKLFF. CDR3 nucleotides: TGTGCCAGCACCGAAGGGACAGGGGGGGGAAAACTGTTTTTT.

V and J are TRBV21-1 and TRBJ1-3; no DNA check was done on the table's D call, TRBD1. TRBV21-1 is a pseudogene. The CDR3 consists of 15 residues. In nucleotides, the CDR3 is TGTGCCAGCACCCGGGACAGTAGCTCTGGAAACACCATATATTTT. Amino acid sequence: CASTRDSSSGNTIYF.

V gene TRBV27 combines with J gene TRBJ2-1; TRBD2 matches at 7 bases. The V gene end was trimmed by 4 bases and the J gene end by 8 bases; junction bases not matched to a gene: 8. Germline-derived CDR1 and CDR2 are MNHEY and SMNVEV (reference sequence). The CDR3 contains 14 residues. CDR3 sequence: CASSSGEGLDEQFF. The CDR3 DNA reads as TGTGCCAGCAGTTCGGGGGAGGGGTTGGATGAGCAGTTCTTC.

The chain links TRBV6-5 to TRBJ2-5, with D hard to call. The CDR3 is made up of 11 amino acids. V was pared by 5 bases and J by 8 bases, with 9 bases between. The germline V gene encodes CDR1 MNHEY and CDR2 SVGAGI. Written as DNA, the CDR3 is TGTGCCAGCAGTACCCCGAGTACCCAGTACTTC. Encoded protein: CASSTPSTQYF.

In DNA, the CDR3 is TGTGCCAGCAGCGTATACGGGAGGGCCATAGATACGCAGTATTTT. This translates into CASSVYGRAIDTQYF. The genes are TRBV9 and TRBJ2-3; 8 bases map to TRBD2. The CDR3 loop spans 15 amino acids. V lost 1 base and J lost 5; bases outside the gene matches: 6. Germline CDR1 SGDLS, CDR2 YYNGEE.

CDR3 coding DNA: TGTGCCTGGAGTGTACGTCTCGGAAGGGGCCCGAATGAAAAACTGTTTTTT. Residues: CAWSVRLGRGPNEKLFF. The rearrangement joins TRBV30 to TRBJ1-4, with D possibly being TRBD1 (5 bases). The germline V gene has CDR1 GTSNPN and CDR2 SVGIG (reference sequence). The CDR3 covers 17 residues. V was cut by 0 bases and J by 5 bases, with 19 bases left in between.

The chain links TRBV19 to TRBJ2-2, with 12 bases lining up with TRBD1. CDR1 is LNHDA and CDR2 is SQIVND in the germline V gene (reference sequence). V shed 6 bases, J shed 3 bases, and the junction held 11 bases outside the gene matches. The CDR3 sequence is 18 residues long. The CDR3 here is CASSGGTGGVSDTGELFF. CDR3 in DNA: TGTGCCAGTAGCGGCGGGACAGGGGGCGTTAGTGACACCGGGGAGCTGTTTTTT.

V is TRBV11-3 and J is TRBJ2-3; TRBD2 matches 8 bases. The CDR3 consists of 18 residues. V was pared by 5 bases and J by 2 bases, with 15 bases of the junction left unmatched. Germline CDR1 SGHNT, CDR2 YENEEA. CDR3 residues: CASSPPRLAWGHTDTQYF. CDR3 nucleotide sequence: TGTGCCAGCAGCCCTCCTCGACTAGCGTGGGGACACACAGATACGCAGTATTTT.

The rearrangement joins TRBV28 to TRBJ1-5; 9 nucleotides match TRBD1. Germline assignment: CDR1 MDHEN and CDR2 SYDVKM. The junction had 6 bases not matched to a gene; V was cut back by 5 bases and J by 7 bases. The CDR3 contains 14 residues. The CDR3 DNA is TGTGCCAGCAGTCCCGGGACAGGGCAACAGCCCCAGCATTTT. The encoded protein is CASSPGTGQQPQHF.

This clone was observed a handful of times. The chain carries TRBV7-2 and TRBJ2-3, with 9 bases matching TRBD2. The trim removed 5 bases at V and 2 bases at J, leaving 11 bases unmatched. There are 17 residues in the CDR3. Germline V gene data show CDR1 as SGHTA and CDR2 as FQGNSA. The CDR3 DNA follows: TGTGCCAGCAGCACCCGCGGGGGGGCTTTGAACACAGATACGCAGTATTTT. This sequence encodes CASSTRGGALNTDTQYF.

The chain uses TRBV7-6 and TRBJ1-1; 9 bases fit TRBD1. The CDR3 extends over 14 amino acids. V was clipped by 1 base and J by 8 bases; unmatched bases: 5. Germline CDR1 SGHVS, CDR2 FNYEAQ. The CDR3: CASSLGQGVTEAFF. CDR3 sequence (DNA): TGTGCCAGCAGCTTAGGACAGGGGGTAACGGAAGCTTTCTTT.

The chain carries TRBV6-5 and TRBJ2-2; TRBD1 is a possible D gene (6 bases). The CDR3 consists of 14 residues. Germline CDR1 and CDR2: MNHEY and SVGAGI. V lost 7 bases and J lost 7, with 16 bases in between. The CDR3 region is CASKNNIRGGELFF. The CDR3 DNA reads TGTGCCAGCAAAAATAACATCAGGGGCGGGGAGCTGTTTTTT.

V usage is TRBV28 and J usage is TRBJ2-7, with a weak D call TRBD2 (6 bases). CDR3 length: 12 residues. Germline V gene lookup returns CDR1 MDHEN and CDR2 SYDVKM. V lost 5 bases and J 6 bases, leaving 11 bases between the germline ends. CDR3 nucleotides: TGTGCCAGCAGTGGAGGGAACGGCGAGCAGTACTTC. Translating gives CASSGGNGEQYF.

The CDR3 spells CASSWSSGGAVEQYF. The CDR3 region has the DNA TGTGCCAGCAGTTGGTCTAGCGGGGGGGCCGTCGAGCAGTACTTC. The chain recombines TRBV6-6 with TRBJ2-7; 12 positions match TRBD2. The germline V gene encodes CDR1 MNHNY and CDR2 SVGAGI (reference sequence). The ends lost 4 bases at V and 6 bases at J; junction bases unmatched: 7. This CDR3 has 15 amino acids.

The rearrangement uses TRBV7-9 and TRBJ2-3, with D perhaps matching TRBD1 (5 bases). Germline loops: CDR1 SEHNR, CDR2 FQNEAQ (reference sequence). The CDR3 runs 17 residues. Between the trimmed V and J ends, which lost 1 base and 2 bases, there was a span of 16 bases. Written as DNA, the CDR3 is TGTGCCAGCAGCTTAGTCTTAGACAGACGCTACACAGATACGCAGTATTTT. This sequence encodes CASSLVLDRRYTDTQYF. Looking up the rest from reference TRBV7-9 and TRBJ2-3 gives the full variable domain: DTGVSQNPRHKITKRGQNVTFRCDPISEHNRLYWYRQTLGQGPEFLTYFQNEAQLEKSRLLSDRFSAERPKGSFSTLEIQRTEQGDSAMYLCASSLVLDRRYTDTQYFGPGTRLTVL.

As regards this clone: One end of the junction varies from germline; a read error may be responsible. V is TRBV27 and J is TRBJ2-2; D is perhaps TRBD2 (5 bases). Germline CDR1 reads MNHEY; CDR2 reads SMNVEV (reference sequence). The CDR3 consists of 14 residues. The CDR3 sequence is CASSISRGTGELFF. CDR3 DNA sequence: TGTGCCAGCAGTATATCTCGGGGCACCGGGGAGCTGTTTTTT.

The CDR3 DNA is TGTGCCAGCAGCTTAAGTGGGGCGGGGAGGGAGACCCAGTACTTC. Translation: CASSLSGAGRETQYF. This sequence joins TRBV11-2 and TRBJ2-5; D is perhaps TRBD2 (6 bases). Trimming shortened V by 2 bases and J by 5 bases, and 15 bases separated the two germline ends. Germline-derived CDR1 and CDR2 are SGHAT and FQNNGV. The CDR3 loop spans 15 amino acids.

The chain recombines TRBV19 with TRBJ2-2; D might be TRBD2 (5 bases). In germline, CDR1 is LNHDA, CDR2 SQIVND (reference sequence). The CDR3 is made up of 15 amino acids. Trimming pared 3 bases from V and 3 bases from J, leaving 11 bases between. The CDR3, as DNA: TGTGCCAGTAGTATCCCTTTGGGAGACACCGGGGAGCTGTTTTTT. This translates into CASSIPLGDTGELFF.

V usage is TRBV30 and J usage is TRBJ2-7, with TRBD1 identical over 11 bases. The CDR3 runs 13 residues. Germline values: CDR1 GTSNPN, CDR2 SVGIG (reference sequence). V was clipped by 5 bases and J by 3 bases; unmatched bases: 3. CDR3: CAWAGTGGYEQYF. The CDR3 bases are TGTGCCTGGGCCGGGACAGGGGGCTACGAGCAGTACTTC.

This chain links TRBV9 with TRBJ2-2; D not resolved. The CDR3 is made up of 14 amino acids. CDR1 and CDR2 from the germline V gene are SGDLS and YYNGEE. Trimming removed 0 bases from V and 5 bases from J, with 8 bases in between. The CDR3 sequence: CASSVGQRTGELFF. The CDR3 nucleotides read TGTGCCAGCAGCGTAGGGCAGCGAACCGGGGAGCTGTTTTTT.

The CDR3 nucleotides are TGCGCCAGCAGCTTTGGGGAGTATAATTCACCCCTCCACTTT. Translation: CASSFGEYNSPLHF. This rearrangement joins TRBV5-1 to TRBJ1-6; D is uncertain. Per the germline V gene, CDR1 is SGHRS and CDR2 is YFSETQ. The CDR3 length is 14 residues. V gave up 2 bases and J gave up 4 bases, with 7 bases separating them.

The V and J genes are TRBV7-8 and TRBJ1-4, with D possibly being TRBD1 (5 bases). Germline V gene data show CDR1 as SGHVS and CDR2 as FQNEAQ. V dropped 5 bases and J dropped 8 bases, with 15 bases sitting between them. The length of the CDR3 is 14 residues. The DNA for the CDR3 is TGTGCCAGCAGCCCGGGGGTAAATAGGGAAAAACTGTTTTTT. Translated, it gives CASSPGVNREKLFF.

This clone occurred once. The V call is TRBV6-5, the J call TRBJ2-2, with 9 bases lining up with TRBD1. The V and J ends lost 5 bases and 6 bases, in that order; junction bases with no gene match: 7. The CDR3 covers 15 residues. Looked up from germline, CDR1 is MNHEY and CDR2 is SVGAGI. CDR3 nucleotide sequence: TGTGCCAGCAGTCCCGGGACAGGGTTTTCCGGGGAGCTGTTTTTT. This codes for CASSPGTGFSGELFF.